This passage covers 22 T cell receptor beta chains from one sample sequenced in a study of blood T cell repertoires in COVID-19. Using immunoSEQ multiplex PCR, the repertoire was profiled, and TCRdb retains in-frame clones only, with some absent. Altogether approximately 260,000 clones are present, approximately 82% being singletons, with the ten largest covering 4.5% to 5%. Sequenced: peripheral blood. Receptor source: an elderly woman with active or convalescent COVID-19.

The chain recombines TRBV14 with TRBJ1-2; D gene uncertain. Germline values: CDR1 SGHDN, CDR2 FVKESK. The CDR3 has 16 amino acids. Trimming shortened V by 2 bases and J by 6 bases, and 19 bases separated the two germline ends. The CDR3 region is CASSQMLAGHRDGYTF. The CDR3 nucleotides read TGTGCCAGCAGCCAAATGCTCGCCGGTCACCGGGATGGCTACACCTTC.

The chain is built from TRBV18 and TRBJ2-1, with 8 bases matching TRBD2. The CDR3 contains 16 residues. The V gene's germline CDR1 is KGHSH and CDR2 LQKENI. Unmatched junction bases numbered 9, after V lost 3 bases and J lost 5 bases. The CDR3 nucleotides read TGTGCCAGCTCACCGCCTACTAGCGGAGATCACAATGAGCAGTTCTTC. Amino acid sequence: CASSPPTSGDHNEQFF.

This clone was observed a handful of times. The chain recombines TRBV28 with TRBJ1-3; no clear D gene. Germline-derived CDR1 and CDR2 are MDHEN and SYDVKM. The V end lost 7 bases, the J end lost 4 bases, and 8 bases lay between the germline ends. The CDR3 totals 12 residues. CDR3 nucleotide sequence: TGTGCCAGCACCGTCAGAGGAAACACCATATATTTT. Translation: CASTVRGNTIYF.

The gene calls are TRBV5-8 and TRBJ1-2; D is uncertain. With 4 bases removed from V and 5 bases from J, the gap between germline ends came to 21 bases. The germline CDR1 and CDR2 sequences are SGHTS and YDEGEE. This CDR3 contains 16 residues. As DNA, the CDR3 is TGTGCCAGCAGCCTTCTGGGGAGATCCGCTTCTTATGGCTACACCTTC. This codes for CASSLLGRSASYGYTF.

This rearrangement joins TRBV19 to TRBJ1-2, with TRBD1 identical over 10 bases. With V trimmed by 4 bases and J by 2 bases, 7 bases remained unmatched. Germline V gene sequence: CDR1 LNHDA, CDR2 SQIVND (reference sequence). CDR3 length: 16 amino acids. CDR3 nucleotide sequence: TGTGCCAGTAGTACCCGAGGACAGGGGGTAAACTATGGCTACACCTTC. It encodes CASSTRGQGVNYGYTF.

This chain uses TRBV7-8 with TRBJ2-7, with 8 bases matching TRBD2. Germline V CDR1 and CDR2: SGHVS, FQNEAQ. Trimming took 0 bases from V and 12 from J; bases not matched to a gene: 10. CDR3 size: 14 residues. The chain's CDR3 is CASSLATSGLVRYF. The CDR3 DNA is TGTGCCAGCAGCTTAGCTACTAGCGGCCTCGTGCGGTACTTC.

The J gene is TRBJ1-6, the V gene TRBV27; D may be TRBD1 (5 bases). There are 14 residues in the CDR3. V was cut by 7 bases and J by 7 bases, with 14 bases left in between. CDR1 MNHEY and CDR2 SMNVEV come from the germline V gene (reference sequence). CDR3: CASTHGGGNSPLHF. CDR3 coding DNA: TGTGCCAGCACCCACGGCGGGGGAAATTCACCCCTCCACTTT.

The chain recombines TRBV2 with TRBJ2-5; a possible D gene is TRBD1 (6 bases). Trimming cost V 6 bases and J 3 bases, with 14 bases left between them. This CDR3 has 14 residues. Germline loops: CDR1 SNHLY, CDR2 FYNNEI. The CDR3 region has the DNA TGTGCCAGCAGATACTCCACAGGGAAAGAGACCCAGTACTTC. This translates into CASRYSTGKETQYF.

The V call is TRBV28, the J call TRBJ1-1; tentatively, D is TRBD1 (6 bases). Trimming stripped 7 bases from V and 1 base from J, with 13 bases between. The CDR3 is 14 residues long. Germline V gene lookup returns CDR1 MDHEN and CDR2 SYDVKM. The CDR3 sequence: CASKRRGGNTEAFF. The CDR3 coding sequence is TGTGCCAGCAAGAGACGAGGGGGGAACACTGAAGCTTTCTTT.

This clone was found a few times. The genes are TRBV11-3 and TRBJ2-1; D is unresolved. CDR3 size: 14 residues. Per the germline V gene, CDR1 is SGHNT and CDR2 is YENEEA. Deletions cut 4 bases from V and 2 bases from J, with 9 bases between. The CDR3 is CASSYGFTYNEQFF. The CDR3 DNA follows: TGTGCCAGCAGCTACGGGTTTACCTACAATGAGCAGTTCTTC. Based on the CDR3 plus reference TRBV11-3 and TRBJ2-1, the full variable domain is EAGVVQSPRYKIIEKKQPVAFWCNPISGHNTLYWYLQNLGQGPELLIRYENEEAVDDSQLPKDRFSAERLKGVDSTLKIQPAELGDSAVYLCASSYGFTYNEQFFGPGTRLTVL.

The CDR3 DNA sequence: TGTGCCAGCTCACCACTGGGACTAGGACAACAGGAGACCCAGTACTTC. This gives the protein CASSPLGLGQQETQYF. This chain joins TRBV18 and TRBJ2-5; TRBD2 agrees at 8 bases. Germline CDR1 KGHSH, CDR2 LQKENI. The CDR3 has 16 residues. The junction had 9 bases not matched to a gene; V was cut back by 1 base and J by 5 bases.

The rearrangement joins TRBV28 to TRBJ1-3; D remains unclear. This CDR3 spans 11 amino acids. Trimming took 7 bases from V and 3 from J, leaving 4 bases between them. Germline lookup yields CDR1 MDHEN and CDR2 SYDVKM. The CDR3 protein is CASTVGNTIYF. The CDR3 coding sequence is TGTGCCAGCACCGTTGGAAACACCATATATTTT.

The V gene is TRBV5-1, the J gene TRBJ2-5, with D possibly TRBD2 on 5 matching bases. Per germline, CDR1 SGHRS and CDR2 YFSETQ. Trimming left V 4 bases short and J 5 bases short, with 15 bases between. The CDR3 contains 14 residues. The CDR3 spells CASSRGRQRETQYF. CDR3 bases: TGCGCCAGCAGCCGCGGCCGGCAGCGGGAGACCCAGTACTTC. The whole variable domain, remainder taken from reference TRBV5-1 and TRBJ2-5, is KAGVTQTPRYLIKTRGQQVTLSCSPISGHRSVSWYQQTPGQGLQFLFEYFSETQRNKGNFPGRFSGRQFSNSRSEMNVSTLELGDSALYLCASSRGRQRETQYFGPGTRLLVL.

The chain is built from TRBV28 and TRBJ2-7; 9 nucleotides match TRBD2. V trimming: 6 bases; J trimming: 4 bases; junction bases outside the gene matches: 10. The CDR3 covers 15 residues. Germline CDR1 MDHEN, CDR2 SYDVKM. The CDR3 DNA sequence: TGTGCCAGCAGCAGCCCTAGCGGGAACGATTACGAGCAGTACTTC. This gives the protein CASSSPSGNDYEQYF.

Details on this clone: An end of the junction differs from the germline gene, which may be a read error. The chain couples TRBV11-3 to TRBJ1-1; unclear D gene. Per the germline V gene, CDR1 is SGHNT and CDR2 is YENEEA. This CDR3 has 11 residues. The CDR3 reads CDSSLDGEAFF. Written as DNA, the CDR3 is TGTGACAGCAGCTTAGACGGTGAAGCTTTCTTT.

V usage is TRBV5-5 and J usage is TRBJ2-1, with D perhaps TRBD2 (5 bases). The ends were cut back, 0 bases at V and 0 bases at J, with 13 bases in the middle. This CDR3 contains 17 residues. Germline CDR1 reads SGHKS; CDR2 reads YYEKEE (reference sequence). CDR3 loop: CASSLVGLLSSYNEQFF. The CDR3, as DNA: TGTGCCAGCAGCTTGGTTGGACTCCTCAGCTCCTACAATGAGCAGTTCTTC.

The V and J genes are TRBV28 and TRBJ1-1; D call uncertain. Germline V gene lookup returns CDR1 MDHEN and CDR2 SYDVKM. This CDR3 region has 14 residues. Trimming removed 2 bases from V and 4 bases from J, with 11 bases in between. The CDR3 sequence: CASSLSDLITEAFF. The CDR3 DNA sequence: TGTGCCAGCAGTTTAAGCGATCTGATCACTGAAGCTTTCTTT. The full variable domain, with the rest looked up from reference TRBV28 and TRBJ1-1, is DVKVTQSSRYLVKRTGEKVFLECVQDMDHENMFWYRQDPGLGLRLIYFSYDVKMKEKGDIPEGYSVSREKKERFSLILESASTNQTSMYLCASSLSDLITEAFFGQGTRLTVV.

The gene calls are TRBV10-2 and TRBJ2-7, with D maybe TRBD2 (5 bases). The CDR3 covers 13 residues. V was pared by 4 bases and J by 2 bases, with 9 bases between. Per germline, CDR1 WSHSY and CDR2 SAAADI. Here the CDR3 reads CASSATGTYEQYF. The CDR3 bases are TGCGCCAGCAGTGCAACCGGGACCTACGAGCAGTACTTC.

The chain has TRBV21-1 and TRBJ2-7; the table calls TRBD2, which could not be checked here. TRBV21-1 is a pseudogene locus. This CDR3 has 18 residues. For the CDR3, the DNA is TGTGCCAGCAGCACTGTCTACCCTAGCGCCCAAACCCAATACGAGCAGTACTTC. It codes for CASSTVYPSAQTQYEQYF.

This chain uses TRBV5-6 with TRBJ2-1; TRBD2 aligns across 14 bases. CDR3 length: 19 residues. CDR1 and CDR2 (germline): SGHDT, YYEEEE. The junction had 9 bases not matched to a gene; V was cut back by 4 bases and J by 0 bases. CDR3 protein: CASSVTTSGGAYSYNEQFF. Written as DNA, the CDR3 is TGTGCCAGCAGCGTAACGACTAGCGGGGGGGCCTACTCCTACAATGAGCAGTTCTTC.

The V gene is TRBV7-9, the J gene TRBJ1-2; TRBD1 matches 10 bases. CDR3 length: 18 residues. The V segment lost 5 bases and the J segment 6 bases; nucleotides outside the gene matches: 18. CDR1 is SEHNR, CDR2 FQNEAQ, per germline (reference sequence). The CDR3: CASSPYNVGTGDSDGYTF. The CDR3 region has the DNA TGTGCCAGCAGCCCCTATAACGTGGGGACAGGGGATTCGGATGGCTACACCTTC. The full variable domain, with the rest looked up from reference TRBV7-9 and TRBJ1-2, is DTGVSQNPRHKITKRGQNVTFRCDPISEHNRLYWYRQTLGQGPEFLTYFQNEAQLEKSRLLSDRFSAERPKGSFSTLEIQRTEQGDSAMYLCASSPYNVGTGDSDGYTFGSGTRLTVV.

For the CDR3, the DNA is TGTGCCAGCATGGCCCTTTTGGGAGATATACCCCAGTACTTC. Residues: CASMALLGDIPQYF. This chain links TRBV11-2 with TRBJ2-5; weak D call: TRBD2 (5 bases). The V and J ends lost 7 bases and 9 bases respectively, with 21 bases between them. From germline, CDR1 is SGHAT and CDR2 FQNNGV. This CDR3 spans 14 amino acids.